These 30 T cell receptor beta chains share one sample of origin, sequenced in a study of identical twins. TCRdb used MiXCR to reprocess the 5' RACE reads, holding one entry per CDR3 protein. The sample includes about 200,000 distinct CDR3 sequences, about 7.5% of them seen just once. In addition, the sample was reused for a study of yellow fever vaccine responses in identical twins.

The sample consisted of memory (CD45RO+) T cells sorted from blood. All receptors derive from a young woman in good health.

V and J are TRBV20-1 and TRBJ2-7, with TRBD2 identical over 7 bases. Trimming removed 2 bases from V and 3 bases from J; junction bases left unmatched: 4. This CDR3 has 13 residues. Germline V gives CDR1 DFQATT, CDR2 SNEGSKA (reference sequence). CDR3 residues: CSARLPGGYEQYF. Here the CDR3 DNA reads TGCAGTGCTAGACTCCCGGGAGGCTACGAGCAGTACTTC.

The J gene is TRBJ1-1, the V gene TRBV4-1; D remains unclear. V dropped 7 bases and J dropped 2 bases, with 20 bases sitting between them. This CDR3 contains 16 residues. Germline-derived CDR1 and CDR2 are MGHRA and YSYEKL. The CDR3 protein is CASTARESSLNTEAFF. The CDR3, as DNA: TGCGCCAGCACCGCAAGAGAGTCCAGCCTAAACACTGAAGCTTTCTTT.

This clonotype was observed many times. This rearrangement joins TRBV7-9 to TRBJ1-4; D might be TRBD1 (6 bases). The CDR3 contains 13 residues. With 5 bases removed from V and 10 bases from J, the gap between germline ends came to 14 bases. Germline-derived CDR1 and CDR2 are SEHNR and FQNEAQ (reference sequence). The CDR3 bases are TGTGCCAGCAGCCTGGGGGCGGCTCGAAAACTGTTTTTT. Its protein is CASSLGAARKLFF. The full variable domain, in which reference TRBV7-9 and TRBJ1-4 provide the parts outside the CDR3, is DTGVSQNPRHKITKRGQNVTFRCDPISEHNRLYWYRQTLGQGPEFLTYFQNEAQLEKSRLLSDRFSAERPKGSFSTLEIQRTEQGDSAMYLCASSLGAARKLFFGSGTQLSVL.

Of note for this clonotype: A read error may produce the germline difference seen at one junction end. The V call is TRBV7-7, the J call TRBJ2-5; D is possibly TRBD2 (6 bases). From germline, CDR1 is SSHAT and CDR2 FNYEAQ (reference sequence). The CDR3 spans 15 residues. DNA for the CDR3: TGTGCTAGCAGCTTGACGGGGGATCCAGAAGAGACCCAGTACTTC. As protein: CASSLTGDPEETQYF.

DNA for the CDR3: TGTGCCAGCAGTAATTCCAGGGACTACGAGCAGTACTTC. It specifies CASSNSRDYEQYF. The chain recombines TRBV2 with TRBJ2-7, with a tentative D call TRBD1 (5 bases). The V end was cut by 5 bases, the J end by 3 bases, with 11 bases between. Germline CDR1 is SNHLY and CDR2 is FYNNEI. This CDR3 comprises 13 residues.

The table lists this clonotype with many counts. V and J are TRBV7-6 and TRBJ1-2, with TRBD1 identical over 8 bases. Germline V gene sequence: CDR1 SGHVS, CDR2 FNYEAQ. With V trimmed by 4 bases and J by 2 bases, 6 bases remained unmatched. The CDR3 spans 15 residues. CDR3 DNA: TGTGCCAGCAGCTCTGACGGGACAGGAAACTATGGCTACACCTTC. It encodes CASSSDGTGNYGYTF. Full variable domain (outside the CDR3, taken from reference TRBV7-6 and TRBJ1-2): GAGVSQSPRYKVTKRGQDVALRCDPISGHVSLYWYRQALGQGPEFLTYFNYEAQQDKSGLPNDRFSAERPEGSISTLTIQRTEQRDSAMYRCASSSDGTGNYGYTFGSGTRLTVV.

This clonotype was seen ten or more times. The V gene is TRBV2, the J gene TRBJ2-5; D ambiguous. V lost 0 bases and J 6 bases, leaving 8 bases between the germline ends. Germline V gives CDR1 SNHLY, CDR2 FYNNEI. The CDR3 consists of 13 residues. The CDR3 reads CASSEALWQTQYF. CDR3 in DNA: TGTGCCAGCAGTGAAGCGCTTTGGCAGACCCAGTACTTC.

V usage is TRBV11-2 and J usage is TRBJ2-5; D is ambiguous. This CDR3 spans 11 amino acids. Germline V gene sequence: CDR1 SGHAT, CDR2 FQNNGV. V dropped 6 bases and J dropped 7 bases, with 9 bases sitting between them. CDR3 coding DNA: TGTGCCAGCAGGGACGGGCGGACCCAGTACTTC. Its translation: CASRDGRTQYF.

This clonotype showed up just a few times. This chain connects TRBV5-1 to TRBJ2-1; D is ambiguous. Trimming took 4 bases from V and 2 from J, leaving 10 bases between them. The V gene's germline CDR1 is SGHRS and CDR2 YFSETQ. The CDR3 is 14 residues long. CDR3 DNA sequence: TGCGCCAGCAGCCCGGGTTTGCCCTACAATGAGCAGTTCTTC. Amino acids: CASSPGLPYNEQFF.

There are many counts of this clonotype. This chain's CDR3 is CASSRDSASSYEQYF. As DNA, the CDR3 is TGTGCCAGCAGTCGGGACTCCGCTAGCTCCTACGAGCAGTACTTC. The V and J genes are TRBV28 and TRBJ2-7; a possible D gene is TRBD2 (6 bases). This CDR3 region has 15 residues. Germline CDR1 reads MDHEN; CDR2 reads SYDVKM. Trimming stripped 5 bases from V and 0 bases from J, with 14 bases between.

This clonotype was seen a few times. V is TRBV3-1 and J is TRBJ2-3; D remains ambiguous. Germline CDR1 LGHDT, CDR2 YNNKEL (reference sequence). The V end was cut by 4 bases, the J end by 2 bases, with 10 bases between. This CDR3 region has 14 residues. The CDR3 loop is CASSLDRITDTQYF. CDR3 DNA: TGTGCCAGCAGCCTTGATAGAATCACAGATACGCAGTATTTT.

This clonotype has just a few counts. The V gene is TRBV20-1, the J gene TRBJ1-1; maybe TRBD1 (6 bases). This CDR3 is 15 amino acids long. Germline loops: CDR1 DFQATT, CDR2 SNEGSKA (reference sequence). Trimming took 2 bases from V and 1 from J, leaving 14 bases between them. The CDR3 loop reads CSARPQGFPNTEAFF. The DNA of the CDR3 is TGCAGTGCTAGACCCCAGGGGTTCCCGAACACTGAAGCTTTCTTT.

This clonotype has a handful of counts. This CDR3 reads CASSVQGTHEQFF. CDR3 nucleotides: TGTGCCAGCAGCGTTCAGGGGACCCATGAGCAGTTCTTC. The J gene is TRBJ2-1, the V gene TRBV5-4; tentatively, D is TRBD1 (6 bases). The V end lost 4 bases, the J end lost 8 bases, and 13 bases lay between the germline ends. The CDR3 loop spans 13 amino acids. Germline-derived CDR1 and CDR2 are SGHNT and YYREEE (reference sequence).

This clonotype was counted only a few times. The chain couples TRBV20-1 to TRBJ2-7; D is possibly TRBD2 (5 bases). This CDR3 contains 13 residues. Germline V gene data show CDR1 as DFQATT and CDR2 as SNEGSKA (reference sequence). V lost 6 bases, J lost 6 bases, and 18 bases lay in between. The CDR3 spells CSAWEPSLFEQYF. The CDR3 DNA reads TGCAGTGCGTGGGAGCCTAGCCTCTTCGAGCAGTACTTC.

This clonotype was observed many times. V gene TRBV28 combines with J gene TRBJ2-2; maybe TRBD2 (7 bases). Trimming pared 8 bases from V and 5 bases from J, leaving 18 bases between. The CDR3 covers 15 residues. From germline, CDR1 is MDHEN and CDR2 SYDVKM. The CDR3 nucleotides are TGTGCCAGCTTTTCGGGGGGCCGGTGGACCGGGGAGCTGTTTTTT. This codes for CASFSGGRWTGELFF.

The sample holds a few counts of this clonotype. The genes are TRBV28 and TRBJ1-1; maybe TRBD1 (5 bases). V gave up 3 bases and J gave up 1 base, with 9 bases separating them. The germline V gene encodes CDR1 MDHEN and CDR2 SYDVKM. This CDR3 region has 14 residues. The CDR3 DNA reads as TGTGCCAGCAGTTTGGGGGAAGGGAACACTGAAGCTTTCTTT. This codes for CASSLGEGNTEAFF.

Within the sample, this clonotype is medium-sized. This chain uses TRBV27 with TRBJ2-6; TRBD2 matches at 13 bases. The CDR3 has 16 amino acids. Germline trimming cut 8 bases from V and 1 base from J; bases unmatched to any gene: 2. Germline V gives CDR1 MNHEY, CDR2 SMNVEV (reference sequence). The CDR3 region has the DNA TGTGCCAGCGGGACTAGCGGGACGTCTGGGGCCAACGTCCTGACTTTC. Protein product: CASGTSGTSGANVLTF.

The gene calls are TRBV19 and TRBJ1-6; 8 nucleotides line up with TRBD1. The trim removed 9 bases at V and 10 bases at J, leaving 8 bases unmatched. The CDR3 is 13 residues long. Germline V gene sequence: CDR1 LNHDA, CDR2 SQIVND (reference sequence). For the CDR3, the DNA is TGTGCCAGCACAGACAGGGGAGGATCACCCCTCCACTTT. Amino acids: CASTDRGGSPLHF.

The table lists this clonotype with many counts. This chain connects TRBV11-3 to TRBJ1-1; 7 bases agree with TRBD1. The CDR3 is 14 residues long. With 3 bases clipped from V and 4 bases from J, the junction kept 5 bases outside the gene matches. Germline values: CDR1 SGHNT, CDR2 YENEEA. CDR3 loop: CASSLGRGTTEAFF. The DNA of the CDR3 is TGTGCCAGCAGCTTGGGCAGGGGGACCACTGAAGCTTTCTTT.

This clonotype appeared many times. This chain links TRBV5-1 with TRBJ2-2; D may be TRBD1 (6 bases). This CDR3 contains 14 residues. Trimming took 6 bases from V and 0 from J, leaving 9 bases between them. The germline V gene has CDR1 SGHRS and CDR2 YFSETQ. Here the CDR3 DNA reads TGCGCCAGCAAGAGGGGGACGAACACCGGGGAGCTGTTTTTT. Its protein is CASKRGTNTGELFF.

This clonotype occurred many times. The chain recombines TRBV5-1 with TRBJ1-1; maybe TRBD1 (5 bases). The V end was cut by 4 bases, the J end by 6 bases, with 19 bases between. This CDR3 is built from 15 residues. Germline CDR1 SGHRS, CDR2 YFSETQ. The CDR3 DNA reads TGCGCCAGCAGCCCTATTGGCGGGGGTAAGTCTGAAGCTTTCTTT. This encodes CASSPIGGGKSEAFF.

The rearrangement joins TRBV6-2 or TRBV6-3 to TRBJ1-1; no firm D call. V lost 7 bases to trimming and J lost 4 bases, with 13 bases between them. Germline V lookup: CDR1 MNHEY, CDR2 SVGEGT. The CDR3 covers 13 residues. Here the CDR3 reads CASKGRGITEAFF. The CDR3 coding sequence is TGTGCCAGCAAGGGTCGGGGTATCACTGAAGCTTTCTTT.

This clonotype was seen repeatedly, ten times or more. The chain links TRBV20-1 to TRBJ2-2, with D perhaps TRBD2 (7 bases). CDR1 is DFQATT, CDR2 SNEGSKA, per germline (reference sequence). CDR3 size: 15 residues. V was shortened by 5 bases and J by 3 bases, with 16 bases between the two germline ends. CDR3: CSAPLGGAYTGELFF. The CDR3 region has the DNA TGCAGTGCTCCATTGGGGGGGGCGTACACCGGGGAGCTGTTTTTT.

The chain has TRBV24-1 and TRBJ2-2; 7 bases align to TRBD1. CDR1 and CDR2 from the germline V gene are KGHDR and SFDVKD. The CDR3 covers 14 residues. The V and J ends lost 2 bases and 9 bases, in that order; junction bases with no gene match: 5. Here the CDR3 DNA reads TGTGCCACCAGTGATTCCAGGGACAGCCGGGAGCTGTTTTTT. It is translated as CATSDSRDSRELFF.

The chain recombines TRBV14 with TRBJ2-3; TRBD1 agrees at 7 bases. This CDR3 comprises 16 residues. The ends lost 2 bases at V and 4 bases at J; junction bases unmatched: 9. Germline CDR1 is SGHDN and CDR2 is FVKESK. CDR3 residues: CASSQFQGVGADTQYF. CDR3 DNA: TGTGCCAGCAGCCAATTCCAGGGGGTCGGTGCAGATACGCAGTATTTT.

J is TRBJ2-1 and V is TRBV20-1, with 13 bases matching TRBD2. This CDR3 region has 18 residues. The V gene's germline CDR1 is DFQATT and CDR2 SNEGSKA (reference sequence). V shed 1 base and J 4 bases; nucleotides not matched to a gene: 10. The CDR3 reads CSARARGTSGTFYNEQFF. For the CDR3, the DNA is TGCAGTGCTAGAGCTAGAGGGACTAGCGGGACCTTTTACAATGAGCAGTTCTTC.

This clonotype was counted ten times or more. The CDR3 protein is CASSLVAGGLTDTQYF. The CDR3 DNA is TGTGCCAGCAGCTTAGTTGCGGGGGGGCTCACAGATACGCAGTATTTT. This chain uses TRBV7-2 with TRBJ2-3; 9 positions match TRBD2. This CDR3 comprises 16 residues. The ends lost 1 base at V and 2 bases at J; junction bases unmatched: 4. Germline V gene data show CDR1 as SGHTA and CDR2 as FQGNSA.

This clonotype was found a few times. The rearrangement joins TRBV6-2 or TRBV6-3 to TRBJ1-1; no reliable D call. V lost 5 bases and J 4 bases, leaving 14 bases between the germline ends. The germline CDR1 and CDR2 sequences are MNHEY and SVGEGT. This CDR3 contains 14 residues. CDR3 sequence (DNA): TGTGCCAGCAGTCCACGAATAGGAACCACTGAAGCTTTCTTT. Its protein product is CASSPRIGTTEAFF.

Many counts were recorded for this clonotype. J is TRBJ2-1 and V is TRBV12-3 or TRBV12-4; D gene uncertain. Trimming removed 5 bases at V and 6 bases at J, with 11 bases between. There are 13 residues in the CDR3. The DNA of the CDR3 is TGTGCCAGCAGTCGCTATCAAGCCAATGAGCAGTTCTTC. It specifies CASSRYQANEQFF.

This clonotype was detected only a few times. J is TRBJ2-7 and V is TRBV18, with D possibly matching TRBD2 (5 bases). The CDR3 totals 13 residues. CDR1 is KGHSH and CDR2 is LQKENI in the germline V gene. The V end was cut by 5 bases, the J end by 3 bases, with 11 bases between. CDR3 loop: CASSGGLNYEQYF. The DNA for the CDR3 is TGTGCCAGCTCAGGAGGACTCAACTACGAGCAGTACTTC.